A single sample gave rise to the 3 T cell receptor beta chains below, sequenced in a study of T cell repertoires in cytomegalovirus infection (dated by TCRdb to between 2019 and 2020). Their antigen targets remain unknown. The intended sense of this specimen's treatment or condition label: in vitro stimulation with specific CMV peptide epitopes to enrich CMV-specific T cells. Sequencing instrument: Illumina HiSeq 1500. Using fastp at Q25 and MiXCR, TCRdb reprocessed the public reads and kept productive beta chains. Records with the same CDR3 protein are collapsed into one entry carrying the most frequent genes and DNA. In all, the sample holds 900,000 to 950,000 distinct CDR3 sequences, and around 30% of those were seen once. The top ten clonotypes cover over 12% of the sample. This specimen was cultured CD8+ T cells from PBMCs, taken from culture after CMV antigen stimulation. Receptors originate from a human donor in good health (CMV status not recorded). Some clones in this sample may be carry-over from other donors' samples.

This sequence joins TRBV5-5 and TRBJ1-2, with a possible D match to TRBD1 (5 bases). CDR1 is SGHKS, CDR2 YYEKEE, per germline (reference sequence). The CDR3 is 21 amino acids. With 4 bases removed from V and 2 bases from J, the gap between germline ends came to 33 bases. CDR3 bases: TGTGCCAGCAGCCCGACAGAGATTTTGTCCGGAGAGATTTTGGCCAACTATGGCTACACCTTC. Translating gives CASSPTEILSGEILANYGYTF.

In this sample, this clonotype turned up once. A far larger clone is one base from this, pointing to a likely read error. The CDR3 is CVSSLGTENTEAFF. The CDR3 nucleotides read TGTGTCAGCAGCTTGGGGACGGAGAACACTGAAGCTTTCTTT. This chain connects TRBV7-6 to TRBJ1-1; TRBD1 is a possible D gene (5 bases). CDR1 and CDR2 (germline): SGHVS, FNYEAQ. This CDR3 has 14 residues.

This clonotype was seen a few times. This chain uses TRBV11-3 with TRBJ2-3, with a weak D call TRBD1 (5 bases). Germline CDR1 reads SGHNT; CDR2 reads YENEEA. The CDR3 is 14 amino acids. V was clipped by 4 bases and J by 3 bases, with 11 bases between them. CDR3 loop: CASSSEQGTDTQYF. The CDR3 coding sequence is TGTGCCAGCAGCTCCGAGCAGGGAACAGATACGCAGTATTTT. Using reference TRBV11-3 and TRBJ2-3 for the parts outside the CDR3, the full variable domain is EAGVVQSPRYKIIEKKQPVAFWCNPISGHNTLYWYLQNLGQGPELLIRYENEEAVDDSQLPKDRFSAERLKGVDSTLKIQPAELGDSAVYLCASSSEQGTDTQYFGPGTRLTVL.